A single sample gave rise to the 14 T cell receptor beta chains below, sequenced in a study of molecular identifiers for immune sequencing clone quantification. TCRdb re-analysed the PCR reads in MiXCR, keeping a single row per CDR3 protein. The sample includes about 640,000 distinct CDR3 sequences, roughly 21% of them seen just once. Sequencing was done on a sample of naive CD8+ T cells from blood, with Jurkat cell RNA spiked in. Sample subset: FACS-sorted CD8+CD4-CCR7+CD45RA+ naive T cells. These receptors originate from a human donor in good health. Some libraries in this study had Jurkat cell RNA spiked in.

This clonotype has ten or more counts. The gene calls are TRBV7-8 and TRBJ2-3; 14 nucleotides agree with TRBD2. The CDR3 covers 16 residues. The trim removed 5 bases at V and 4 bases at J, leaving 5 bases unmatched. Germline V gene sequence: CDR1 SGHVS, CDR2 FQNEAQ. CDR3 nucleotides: TGTGCCAGCAGCCTCAGACTAGCGGGGGGGGCAGATACGCAGTATTTT. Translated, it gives CASSLRLAGGADTQYF.

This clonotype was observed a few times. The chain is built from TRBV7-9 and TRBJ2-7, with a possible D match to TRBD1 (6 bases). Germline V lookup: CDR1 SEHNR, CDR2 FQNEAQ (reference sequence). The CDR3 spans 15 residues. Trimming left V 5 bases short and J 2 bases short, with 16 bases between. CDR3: CASSQMVQGPYEQYF. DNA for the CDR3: TGTGCCAGCAGCCAAATGGTGCAGGGGCCCTACGAGCAGTACTTC.

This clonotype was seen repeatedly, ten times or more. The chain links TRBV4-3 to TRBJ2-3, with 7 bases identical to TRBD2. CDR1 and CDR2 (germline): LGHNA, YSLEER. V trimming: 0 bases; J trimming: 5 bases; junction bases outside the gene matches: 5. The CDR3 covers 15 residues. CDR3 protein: CASSQEGGVGDTQYF. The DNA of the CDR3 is TGCGCCAGCAGCCAAGAGGGGGGGGTCGGAGATACGCAGTATTTT.

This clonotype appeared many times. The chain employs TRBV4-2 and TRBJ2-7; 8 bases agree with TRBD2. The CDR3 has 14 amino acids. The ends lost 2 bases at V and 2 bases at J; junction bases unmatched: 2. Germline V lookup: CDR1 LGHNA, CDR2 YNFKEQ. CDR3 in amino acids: CASSQRGLAYEQYF. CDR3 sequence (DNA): TGTGCCAGCAGCCAACGGGGACTAGCCTACGAGCAGTACTTC.

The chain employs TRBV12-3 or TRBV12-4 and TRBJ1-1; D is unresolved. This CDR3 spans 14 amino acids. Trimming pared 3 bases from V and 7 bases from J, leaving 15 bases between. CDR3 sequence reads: CASSLAAGHNEAFF. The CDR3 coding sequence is TGTGCCAGCAGTTTGGCTGCTGGGCATAATGAAGCTTTCTTT.

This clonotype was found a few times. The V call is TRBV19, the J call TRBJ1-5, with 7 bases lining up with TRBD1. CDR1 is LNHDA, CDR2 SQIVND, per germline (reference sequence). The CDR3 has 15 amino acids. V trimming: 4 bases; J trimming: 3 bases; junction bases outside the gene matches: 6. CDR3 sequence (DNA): TGTGCCAGTAGTACTTGGACAGGAAACAATCAGCCCCAGCATTTT. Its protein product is CASSTWTGNNQPQHF.

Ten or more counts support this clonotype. The CDR3 region is CASSRERTSQTQYF. The CDR3 DNA is TGCGCCAGCAGCCGCGAGAGGACTAGCCAGACCCAGTACTTC. The chain links TRBV4-3 to TRBJ2-5, with 8 bases fitting TRBD2. The junction had 7 bases not matched to a gene; V was cut back by 4 bases and J by 6 bases. Germline V gene data show CDR1 as LGHNA and CDR2 as YSLEER. CDR3 length: 14 amino acids.

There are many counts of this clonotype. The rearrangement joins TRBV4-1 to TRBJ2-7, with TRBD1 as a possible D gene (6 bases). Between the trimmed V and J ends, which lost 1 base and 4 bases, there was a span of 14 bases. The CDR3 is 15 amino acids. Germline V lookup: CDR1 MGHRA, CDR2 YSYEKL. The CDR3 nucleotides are TGCGCCAGCAGCCAAGGAGGGACACTCCTTTACGAGCAGTACTTC. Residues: CASSQGGTLLYEQYF.

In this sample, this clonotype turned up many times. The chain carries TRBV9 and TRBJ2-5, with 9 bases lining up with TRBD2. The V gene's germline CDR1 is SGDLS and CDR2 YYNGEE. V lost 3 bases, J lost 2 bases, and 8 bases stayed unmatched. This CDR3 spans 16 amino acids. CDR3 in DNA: TGTGCCAGCAGCGCAGAGACTAGCGGAGCGCAAGAGACCCAGTACTTC. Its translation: CASSAETSGAQETQYF.

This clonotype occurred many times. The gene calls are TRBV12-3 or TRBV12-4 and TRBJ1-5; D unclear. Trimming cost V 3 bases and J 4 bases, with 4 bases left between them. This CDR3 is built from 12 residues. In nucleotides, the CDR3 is TGTGCCAGCAGTTTGCTGAATCAGCCCCAGCATTTT. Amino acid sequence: CASSLLNQPQHF.

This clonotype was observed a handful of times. The CDR3 region is CASRDLDGPYEQYF. CDR3 nucleotides: TGTGCCAGTCGAGACCTGGACGGTCCCTACGAGCAGTACTTC. The chain links TRBV3-1 to TRBJ2-7; D remains unclear. V shed 9 bases and J shed 2 bases, with 17 bases lying between them. The CDR3 is 14 amino acids. Germline V gene lookup returns CDR1 LGHDT and CDR2 YNNKEL (reference sequence).

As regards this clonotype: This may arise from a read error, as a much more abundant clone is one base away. The CDR3: CGVGWTDSYEQYF. As DNA, the CDR3 is TGCGGCGTTGGTTGGACAGACTCCTACGAGCAGTACTTC. The chain couples TRBV29-1 to TRBJ2-7; perhaps TRBD1 as D (6 bases). Germline CDR1 and CDR2: SQVTM and ANQGSEA. CDR3 length: 13 amino acids.

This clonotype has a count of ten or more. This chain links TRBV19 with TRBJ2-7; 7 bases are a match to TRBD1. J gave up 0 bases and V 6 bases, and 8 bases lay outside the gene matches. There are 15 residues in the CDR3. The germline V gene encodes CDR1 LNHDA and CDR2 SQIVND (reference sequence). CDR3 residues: CASRPDRTSSYEQYF. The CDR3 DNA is TGTGCCAGTAGGCCGGACAGGACGAGCTCCTACGAGCAGTACTTC. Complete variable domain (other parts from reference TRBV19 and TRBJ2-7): DGGITQSPKYLFRKEGQNVTLSCEQNLNHDAMYWYRQDPGQGLRLIYYSQIVNDFQKGDIAEGYSVSREKKESFPLTVTSAQKNPTAFYLCASRPDRTSSYEQYFGPGTRLTVT.

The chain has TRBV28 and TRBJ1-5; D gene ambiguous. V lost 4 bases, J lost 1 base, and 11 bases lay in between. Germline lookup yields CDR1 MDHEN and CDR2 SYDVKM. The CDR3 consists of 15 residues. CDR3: CASSWQEGSNQPQHF. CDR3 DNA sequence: TGTGCCAGCAGTTGGCAAGAAGGAAGCAATCAGCCCCAGCATTTT.